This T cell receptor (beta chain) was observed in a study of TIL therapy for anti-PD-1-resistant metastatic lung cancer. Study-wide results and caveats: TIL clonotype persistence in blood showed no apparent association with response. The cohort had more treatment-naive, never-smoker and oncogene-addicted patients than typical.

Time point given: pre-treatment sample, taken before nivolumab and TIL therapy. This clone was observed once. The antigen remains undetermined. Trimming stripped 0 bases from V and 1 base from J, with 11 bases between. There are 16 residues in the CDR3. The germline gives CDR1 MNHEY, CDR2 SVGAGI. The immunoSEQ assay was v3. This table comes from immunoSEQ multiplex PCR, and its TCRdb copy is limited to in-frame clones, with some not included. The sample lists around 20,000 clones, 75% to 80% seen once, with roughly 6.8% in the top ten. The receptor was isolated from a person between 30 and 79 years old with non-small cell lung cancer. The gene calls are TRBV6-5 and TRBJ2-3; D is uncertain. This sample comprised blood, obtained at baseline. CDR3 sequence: CASSYSNGQGTDTQYF. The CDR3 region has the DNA TGTGCCAGCAGTTACTCGAACGGGCAGGGCACAGATACGCAGTATTTT.